The present T cell receptor beta chain was sequenced within a study of blood T cell repertoires in COVID-19. This CDR3 region has 17 residues. Germline lookup yields CDR1 LGHNT and CDR2 FRNRAP. V gave up 6 bases and J gave up 7 bases, with 24 bases separating them. Authors' processing steps: By means of reference gene primer amplification, nucleated cell counts were estimated. The repertoire was sequenced with immunoSEQ multiplex PCR; TCRdb's copy has only in-frame clones and lacks some. Clone size and the V and J calls come from that table; the DNA yielded D and trimming. This sample has approximately 110,000 clones, with approximately 83% found just once.

The sequencing input was peripheral blood. This TCR came from a man over 45 with acute or convalescent COVID-19. The chain links TRBV12-5 to TRBJ1-4; D is possibly TRBD1 (6 bases). The CDR3 DNA sequence: TGTGCTAGTGGCGTTTCCGACCCCGGGACACGACCTGAAAAACTGTTTTTT. Translated, it gives CASGVSDPGTRPEKLFF.